What follows are 29 T cell receptor beta chains derived from one specimen sequenced in a study of cytomegalovirus exposure and HLA in healthy donors. PCR employed 60 Vbeta and 13 Jbeta primers. Only in-frame clones appear in the TCRdb table, and some are missing; sequencing was by immunoSEQ multiplex PCR. The data hold about 90,000 clones, with around 84% observed a single time. Sequences were obtained from PBMCs. Source of these receptors: a man aged 18 to 30 in good health and CMV-seronegative.

This chain uses TRBV19 with TRBJ2-1; 16 positions agree with TRBD2. Germline CDR1 LNHDA, CDR2 SQIVND (reference sequence). The CDR3 is 19 amino acids. The V segment lost 6 bases and the J segment 0 bases; nucleotides outside the gene matches: 8. CDR3 protein: CASRPHGTSGRASYNEQFF. CDR3 coding DNA: TGTGCCAGTAGGCCCCACGGGACTAGCGGGAGGGCCTCCTACAATGAGCAGTTCTTC. Complete variable domain (other parts from reference TRBV19 and TRBJ2-1): DGGITQSPKYLFRKEGQNVTLSCEQNLNHDAMYWYRQDPGQGLRLIYYSQIVNDFQKGDIAEGYSVSREKKESFPLTVTSAQKNPTAFYLCASRPHGTSGRASYNEQFFGPGTRLTVL.

The V call is TRBV28, the J call TRBJ2-7; D possibly corresponds to TRBD1 (6 bases). CDR1 and CDR2 from the germline V gene are MDHEN and SYDVKM. This CDR3 spans 16 amino acids. V gave up 6 bases and J gave up 2 bases, with 20 bases separating them. The CDR3 protein is CASSLQVGARTYEQYF. As DNA, the CDR3 is TGTGCCAGCAGCCTCCAGGTGGGGGCCCGGACCTACGAGCAGTACTTC.

This chain connects TRBV29-1 to TRBJ2-1; 9 bases are shared with TRBD2. The junction had 8 bases not matched to a gene; V was cut back by 6 bases and J by 5 bases. The CDR3 consists of 14 residues. Germline V CDR1 and CDR2: SQVTM, ANQGSEA. The CDR3 region is CSVRRREGHNEQFF. The DNA of the CDR3 is TGCAGCGTCCGCCGGCGGGAGGGCCACAATGAGCAGTTCTTC.

Here the CDR3 reads CASSPPSSGNTEAFF. For the CDR3, the DNA is TGTGCCAGCTCACCCCCGTCCTCAGGGAACACTGAAGCTTTCTTT. The gene calls are TRBV18 and TRBJ1-1; D remains ambiguous. Germline assignment: CDR1 KGHSH and CDR2 LQKENI. V was pared by 3 bases and J by 1 base, with 12 bases between. This CDR3 spans 15 amino acids.

The chain uses TRBV27 and TRBJ2-7; TRBD1 matches 9 bases. Trimming at V came to 5 bases and at J to 3 bases, leaving 8 bases not matched to a gene. Germline V lookup: CDR1 MNHEY, CDR2 SMNVEV (reference sequence). The CDR3 is made up of 15 amino acids. This chain's CDR3 is CASSTPGQGRYEQYF. CDR3 in DNA: TGTGCCAGCAGTACACCGGGACAGGGACGCTACGAGCAGTACTTC.

The chain joins TRBV30 to TRBJ2-1; no reliable D call. This CDR3 is built from 13 residues. V lost 0 bases, J lost 10 bases, and 13 bases lay in between. The germline V gene encodes CDR1 GTSNPN and CDR2 SVGIG (reference sequence). CDR3 amino acids: CAWSVLSTDEQFF. As DNA, the CDR3 is TGTGCCTGGAGTGTACTGTCGACTGACGAGCAGTTCTTC.

The chain couples TRBV7-6 to TRBJ1-1; D may be TRBD1 (5 bases). The V and J ends lost 7 bases and 0 bases respectively, with 15 bases between them. The CDR3 is 15 residues long. The germline V gene has CDR1 SGHVS and CDR2 FNYEAQ. The CDR3: CASTGGTDMNTEAFF. The CDR3 nucleotides are TGTGCCAGCACGGGAGGGACTGACATGAACACTGAAGCTTTCTTT.

V and J are TRBV15 and TRBJ2-5, with 9 bases that match TRBD1. The CDR3 length is 17 residues. Germline CDR1 reads LNHNV; CDR2 reads YYDKDF (reference sequence). Germline trimming cut 2 bases from V and 5 bases from J; bases unmatched to any gene: 12. In DNA, the CDR3 is TGTGCCACCAGCAGACCATACAGGGGGCAGGTCCTGGAGACCCAGTACTTC. Its protein product is CATSRPYRGQVLETQYF.

The chain employs TRBV27 and TRBJ2-7; 7 positions match TRBD1. V lost 4 bases, J lost 5 bases, and 2 bases stayed unmatched. Germline assignment: CDR1 MNHEY and CDR2 SMNVEV (reference sequence). This CDR3 is built from 12 residues. The CDR3 bases are TGTGCCAGCAGTTCTGACAGGGACGAGCAGTACTTC. Protein sequence: CASSSDRDEQYF.

The chain is built from TRBV5-1 and TRBJ2-3, with 12 bases identical to TRBD2. The CDR3 loop spans 15 amino acids. Germline V gene data show CDR1 as SGHRS and CDR2 as YFSETQ. V lost 5 bases to trimming and J lost 6 bases; unmatched junction nucleotides: 7. The CDR3 region has the DNA TGCGCCAGCAGAGTACTAGCGGGAGGTCAGGATACGCAGTATTTT. As protein: CASRVLAGGQDTQYF.

The chain recombines TRBV7-2 with TRBJ2-7; D ambiguous. Germline loops: CDR1 SGHTA, CDR2 FQGNSA. The ends were cut back, 8 bases at V and 3 bases at J, with 17 bases in the middle. The CDR3 spans 14 residues. CDR3 nucleotide sequence: TGTGCCAGCGCGAGAACGGGTTCTCACTACGAGCAGTACTTC. This sequence encodes CASARTGSHYEQYF.

The gene calls are TRBV25-1 and TRBJ2-7, with a tentative D call TRBD1 (6 bases). The CDR3 sequence is 14 residues long. Per germline, CDR1 MGHDK and CDR2 SYGVNS. V shed 5 bases and J shed 0 bases, with 11 bases lying between them. The CDR3 DNA reads as TGTGCCAGCAGTTTCCGGGACAACTCCTACGAGCAGTACTTC. It is translated as CASSFRDNSYEQYF.

This clone occurred a few times. V gene TRBV30 combines with J gene TRBJ1-1; D remains unclear. The CDR3 consists of 12 residues. Germline V gene data show CDR1 as GTSNPN and CDR2 as SVGIG (reference sequence). V lost 3 bases and J lost 5, with 10 bases in between. CDR3 sequence reads: CAWRAGWTEAFF. The CDR3, as DNA: TGTGCCTGGAGGGCAGGTTGGACTGAAGCTTTCTTT.

CDR3 DNA sequence: TGTGCCAGCAGTCCCGCGGGCTTCCCCTACGAGCAGTACTTC. Its translation is CASSPAGFPYEQYF. The chain is built from TRBV6-5 and TRBJ2-7, with TRBD2 as a possible D gene (5 bases). This CDR3 region has 14 residues. V lost 5 bases and J lost 2, with 13 bases in between. CDR1 and CDR2 from the germline V gene are MNHEY and SVGAGI.

In nucleotides, the CDR3 is TGTGCCAGCAGTCAGCGCCGATCGAACACTGAAGCTTTCTTT. It yields the protein CASSQRRSNTEAFF. The V call is TRBV2, the J call TRBJ1-1; D is unclear. Trimming removed 5 bases from V and 1 base from J, with 11 bases in between. Germline V gives CDR1 SNHLY, CDR2 FYNNEI. The CDR3 sequence is 14 residues long.

The chain has TRBV25-1 and TRBJ1-1; tentatively, D is TRBD1 (6 bases). The germline V and J ends were trimmed by 8 bases and 1 base, with 11 bases remaining between them. This CDR3 comprises 13 residues. Germline CDR1 and CDR2: MGHDK and SYGVNS. CDR3 in amino acids: CASQWTENTEAFF. DNA of the CDR3: TGTGCCAGCCAATGGACAGAGAACACTGAAGCTTTCTTT.

In DNA form, the CDR3 reads TGTGCCTGGACCCCGGGGGTTTCTAACTATGGCTACACCTTC. Protein: CAWTPGVSNYGYTF. V usage is TRBV30 and J usage is TRBJ1-2, with TRBD1 as a possible D gene (5 bases). The CDR3 spans 14 residues. The V and J ends lost 4 bases and 0 bases respectively, with 12 bases between them. Germline-derived CDR1 and CDR2 are GTSNPN and SVGIG (reference sequence).

V and J are TRBV12-1 and TRBJ2-5; the DNA was not compared with TRBD2, the D call given in the table. The J call may not be correct, given that the DNA end is closer to TRBJ2-7. TRBV12-1 has pseudogene status. There are 15 residues in the CDR3. CDR3 in amino acids: CASTLCGSGSYEQYF. The CDR3 DNA is TGTGCCAGCACCCTTTGCGGGAGCGGATCCTACGAGCAGTACTTC.

The V gene is TRBV2, the J gene TRBJ2-1; D is possibly TRBD2 (5 bases). V was shortened by 2 bases and J by 4 bases, with 12 bases between the two germline ends. The CDR3 runs 15 residues. CDR1 is SNHLY and CDR2 is FYNNEI in the germline V gene. CDR3: CASSESGLEYNEQFF. The CDR3 bases are TGTGCCAGCAGTGAATCAGGACTGGAATACAATGAGCAGTTCTTC.

The V and J genes are TRBV5-1 and TRBJ1-5; no definite D call. The CDR3 has 12 amino acids. V gave up 0 bases and J gave up 9 bases, with 7 bases separating them. CDR1 is SGHRS, CDR2 YFSETQ, per germline. As DNA, the CDR3 is TGCGCCAGCAGCTTGGATGGCTTGCCCCAGCATTTT. It yields the protein CASSLDGLPQHF.

The V gene is TRBV10-3, the J gene TRBJ1-1, with D perhaps TRBD1 (6 bases). V was clipped by 11 bases and J by 6 bases, with 22 bases between them. CDR3 length: 14 amino acids. From germline, CDR1 is ENHRY and CDR2 SYGVKD. CDR3 sequence reads: CAANRALGNPEAFF. In DNA, the CDR3 is TGTGCCGCAAACAGGGCCTTGGGGAATCCTGAAGCTTTCTTT.

The chain has TRBV29-1 and TRBJ2-5, with 9 bases fitting TRBD1. The CDR3 has 15 residues. Germline trimming cut 2 bases from V and 5 bases from J; bases unmatched to any gene: 9. Germline V gene lookup returns CDR1 SQVTM and CDR2 ANQGSEA. The CDR3 spells CSVEPGQGRRETQYF. The CDR3 bases are TGCAGCGTTGAACCAGGACAGGGGCGCCGCGAGACCCAGTACTTC. The complete variable domain, with remaining parts taken from reference TRBV29-1 and TRBJ2-5, reads SAVISQKPSRDICQRGTSLTIQCQVDSQVTMMFWYRQQPGQSLTLIATANQGSEATYESGFVIDKFPISRPNLTFSTLTVSNMSPEDSSIYLCSVEPGQGRRETQYFGPGTRLLVL.

The chain carries TRBV30 and TRBJ2-3, with D maybe TRBD1 (5 bases). V gave up 0 bases and J gave up 0 bases, with 10 bases separating them. The CDR3 sequence is 15 residues long. Germline CDR1 is GTSNPN and CDR2 is SVGIG (reference sequence). The DNA of the CDR3 is TGTGCCTGGAGTGTAAAAGGGGCCAGCACAGATACGCAGTATTTT. It specifies CAWSVKGASTDTQYF.

This chain links TRBV9 with TRBJ2-4, with TRBD1 as a possible D gene (6 bases). The germline CDR1 and CDR2 sequences are SGDLS and YYNGEE. This CDR3 contains 14 residues. With 2 bases removed from V and 5 bases from J, the gap between germline ends came to 11 bases. CDR3 DNA: TGTGCCAGCAGCGTGGAACAGGGCGAAAACATTCAGTACTTC. This translates into CASSVEQGENIQYF. Full variable domain (remainder filled in from reference TRBV9 and TRBJ2-4): DSGVTQTPKHLITATGQRVTLRCSPRSGDLSVYWYQQSLDQGLQFLIQYYNGEERAKGNILERFSAQQFPDLHSELNLSSLELGDSALYFCASSVEQGENIQYFGAGTRLSVL.

V is TRBV5-4 and J is TRBJ2-7; 8 bases line up with TRBD1. J gave up 3 bases and V 3 bases, and 8 bases lay outside the gene matches. Germline values: CDR1 SGHNT, CDR2 YYREEE (reference sequence). The CDR3 contains 15 residues. The CDR3, as DNA: TGTGCCAGCAGCTCGATGGACAGGGTAAACTACGAGCAGTACTTC. Translation gives CASSSMDRVNYEQYF.

This chain connects TRBV5-6 to TRBJ1-2; 7 bases line up with TRBD1. V shed 4 bases, J shed 4 bases, and the junction held 7 bases outside the gene matches. CDR1 and CDR2 (germline): SGHDT, YYEEEE. The CDR3 is made up of 14 amino acids. CDR3 in amino acids: CASSRGQSSYGYTF. CDR3 DNA sequence: TGTGCCAGCAGCCGGGGACAGTCTAGCTATGGCTACACCTTC.

The chain has TRBV30 and TRBJ2-4; 7 nucleotides align to TRBD2. V lost 3 bases and J lost 8; bases outside the gene matches: 4. This CDR3 is 12 amino acids long. CDR1 is GTSNPN, CDR2 SVGIG, per germline (reference sequence). This CDR3 reads CAWSLTSHIQYF. CDR3 nucleotides: TGTGCCTGGAGCCTGACTAGCCACATTCAGTACTTC.

This chain connects TRBV13 to TRBJ2-1, with a tentative D call TRBD2 (5 bases). CDR1 PRHDT and CDR2 FYEKMQ come from the germline V gene (reference sequence). This CDR3 spans 16 amino acids. V shed 4 bases and J shed 0 bases, with 13 bases lying between them. DNA for the CDR3: TGTGCCAGCAGCTCCGCGGGTGCTAGCTCCTACAATGAGCAGTTCTTC. This translates into CASSSAGASSYNEQFF.

This clone was recorded only once. The chain has TRBV14 and TRBJ2-2; 7 bases agree with TRBD1. CDR3 length: 15 residues. V was pared by 2 bases and J by 1 base, with 1 base of the junction left unmatched. CDR1 is SGHDN, CDR2 FVKESK, per germline. This CDR3 reads CASSQRQGNTGELFF. CDR3 nucleotide sequence: TGTGCCAGCAGCCAACGACAGGGGAACACCGGGGAGCTGTTTTTT.